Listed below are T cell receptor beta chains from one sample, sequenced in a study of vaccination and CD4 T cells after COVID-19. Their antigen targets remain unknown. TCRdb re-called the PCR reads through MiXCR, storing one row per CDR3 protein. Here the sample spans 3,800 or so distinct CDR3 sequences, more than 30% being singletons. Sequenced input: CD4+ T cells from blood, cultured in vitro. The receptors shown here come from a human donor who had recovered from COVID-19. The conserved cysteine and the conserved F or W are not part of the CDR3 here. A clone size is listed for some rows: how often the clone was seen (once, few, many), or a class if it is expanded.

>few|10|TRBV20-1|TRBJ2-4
SAAWGGNIQY
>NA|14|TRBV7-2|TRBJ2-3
ASSQRGGSIPDTQY
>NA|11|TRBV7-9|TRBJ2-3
ASSLPVTDTQY
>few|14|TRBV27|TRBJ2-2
ASSLSPRGGIGELF
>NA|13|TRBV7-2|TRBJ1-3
ASSLASVSGNTIY
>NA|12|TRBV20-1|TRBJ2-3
SARRRDGTDTQY
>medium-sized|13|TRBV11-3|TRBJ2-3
ASSLSAGRSVTQY
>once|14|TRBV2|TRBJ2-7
ASKLASGSMSYEQY
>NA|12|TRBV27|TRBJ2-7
ASSLRQSAYEQY
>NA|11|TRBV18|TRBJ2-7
ASSPQDRGEQY
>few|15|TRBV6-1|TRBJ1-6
GTQPAGTGKSDSPLH
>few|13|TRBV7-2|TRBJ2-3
ASSFGGERTDTQY
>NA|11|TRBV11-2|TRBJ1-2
ASSLTGVYGYT
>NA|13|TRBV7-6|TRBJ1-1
ASSSYRALNTEAF
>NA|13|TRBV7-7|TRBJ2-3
ASSFGNSVTDTQY